This T cell receptor beta chain was captured in a study of cytomegalovirus exposure and HLA in healthy donors. Findings of the study overall: It was reportedly the case that the classifier diagnosed cytomegalovirus status with high specificity and sensitivity.

On this clone: Its antigen is still unknown.

This CDR3 is built from 15 residues. Per the germline V gene, CDR1 is GTSNPN and CDR2 is SVGIG (reference sequence). V lost 0 bases to trimming and J lost 2 bases, with 12 bases between them. PCR employed 60 Vbeta and 13 Jbeta primers. Some clones are missing from TCRdb's copy, which holds only in-frame ones; the method was immunoSEQ multiplex PCR. Reported are around 75,000 clones; the ten largest clones contain about 13%. Sequenced material: PBMCs. The sequence was obtained from a man aged 50 to 60 in good health and CMV-seropositive. The chain is built from TRBV30 and TRBJ2-3; D gene ambiguous. The CDR3 coding sequence is TGTGCCTGGAGTGTCACTTCTACTTCCACAGATACGCAGTATTTT. Translated, it gives CAWSVTSTSTDTQYF. Full variable domain (rest looked up from reference TRBV30 and TRBJ2-3): SQTIHQWPATLVQPVGSPLSLECTVEGTSNPNLYWYRQAAGRGLQLLFYSVGIGQISSEVPQNLSASRPQDRQFILSSKKLLLSDSGFYLCAWSVTSTSTDTQYFGPGTRLTVL.